This TCR beta chain emerged from a study of control samples from healthy donors and cancer patients. Germline V gene lookup returns CDR1 MNHEY and CDR2 SVGAGI. With 5 bases removed from V and 0 bases from J, the gap between germline ends came to 11 bases. The CDR3 runs 15 residues. Assay: immunoSEQ multiplex PCR; the TCRdb copy retains only in-frame clones and omits some. The sample consists of tens of thousands of clones, roughly 80% of them appearing once. This clone showed up just once. This chain connects TRBV6-5 to TRBJ2-1, with D perhaps assigned TRBD1 or TRBD2 (6 bases each). The material sequenced was blood. The TCR comes from a man between 45 and 60 years old in good health. Here the CDR3 DNA reads TGTGCCAGCAGTCACAGGGAGGTCTCCTACAATGAGCAGTTCTTC. It translates to CASSHREVSYNEQFF.